What follows is one T cell receptor beta chain and its context. The sample has other DNA sequences that encode this CDR3 too. Per the authors' pipeline: Estimated nucleated cell counts came from reference gene primer amplification. Repertoires were generated with immunoSEQ multiplex PCR, while TCRdb's copy carries only in-frame clones and drops some. The DNA gave D and trimming, while V, J and clone size come from that table. The sample records about 300,000 clones, 80% to 90% being singletons. This specimen comes from a study of blood T cell repertoires in COVID-19. Across the whole study: Acute and convalescent COVID-19 samples came from the United States, Italy and Spain.

This CDR3 region has 13 residues. Germline-derived CDR1 and CDR2 are MNHEY and SVGAGI. The V and J ends lost 6 bases and 3 bases, in that order; junction bases with no gene match: 5. The source of this sequence is a young woman who had recovered from COVID-19. The specimen sequenced was PBMCs or T cells enriched from blood (not recorded which). The chain recombines TRBV6-5 with TRBJ2-7, with TRBD1 matching over 7 bases. This CDR3 is CASRGQGVYEQYF. For the CDR3, the DNA is TGTGCCAGCAGAGGGCAGGGGGTCTACGAGCAGTACTTC.